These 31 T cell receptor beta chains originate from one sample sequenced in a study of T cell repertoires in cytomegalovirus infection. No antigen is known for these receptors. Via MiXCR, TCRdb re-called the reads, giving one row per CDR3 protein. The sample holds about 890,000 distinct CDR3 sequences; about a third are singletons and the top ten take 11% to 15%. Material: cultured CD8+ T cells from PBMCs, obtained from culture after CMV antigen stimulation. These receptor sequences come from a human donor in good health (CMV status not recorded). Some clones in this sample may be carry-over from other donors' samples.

CDR3 nucleotide sequence: TGTGCCAGTCGAGGCAGGGGGTTCCTCAATGAGCAGTTCTTC. Amino acid sequence: CASRGRGFLNEQFF. The V gene is TRBV27, the J gene TRBJ2-1; 7 bases line up with TRBD1. CDR1 is MNHEY and CDR2 is SMNVEV in the germline V gene (reference sequence). This CDR3 region has 14 residues. V shed 9 bases, J shed 6 bases, and the junction held 11 bases outside the gene matches.

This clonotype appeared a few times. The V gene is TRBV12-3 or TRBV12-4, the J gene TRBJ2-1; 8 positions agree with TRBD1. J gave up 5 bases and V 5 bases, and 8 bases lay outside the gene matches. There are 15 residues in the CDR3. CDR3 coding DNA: TGTGCCAGCAGTGGACCGGGACAGGCAAACAATGAGCAGTTCTTC. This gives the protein CASSGPGQANNEQFF.

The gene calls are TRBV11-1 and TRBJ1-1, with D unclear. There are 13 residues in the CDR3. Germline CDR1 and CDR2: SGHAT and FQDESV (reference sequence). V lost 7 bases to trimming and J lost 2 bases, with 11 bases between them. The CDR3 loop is CASTGWENTEAFF. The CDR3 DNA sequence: TGTGCCAGCACGGGGTGGGAAAACACTGAAGCTTTCTTT.

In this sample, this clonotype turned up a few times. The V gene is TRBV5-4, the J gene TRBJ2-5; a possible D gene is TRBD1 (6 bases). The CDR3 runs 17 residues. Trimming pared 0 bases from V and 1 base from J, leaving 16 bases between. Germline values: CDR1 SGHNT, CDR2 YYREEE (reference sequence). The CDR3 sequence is CASSLVGAKYSQETQYF. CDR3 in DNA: TGTGCCAGCAGCTTGGTGGGGGCCAAATATTCCCAAGAGACCCAGTACTTC.

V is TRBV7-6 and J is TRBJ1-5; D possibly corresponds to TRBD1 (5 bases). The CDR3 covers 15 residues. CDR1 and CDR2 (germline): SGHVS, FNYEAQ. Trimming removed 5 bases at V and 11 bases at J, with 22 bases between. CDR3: CASSGTADRPGTQHF. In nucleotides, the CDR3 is TGTGCCAGCAGCGGGACTGCAGATCGGCCAGGGACCCAGCATTTT.

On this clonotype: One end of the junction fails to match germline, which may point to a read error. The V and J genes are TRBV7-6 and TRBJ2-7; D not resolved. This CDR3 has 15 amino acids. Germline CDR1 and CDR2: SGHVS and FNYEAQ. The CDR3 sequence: CANSLQPDPSYEQYF. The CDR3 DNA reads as TGTGCCAACAGCTTACAGCCAGACCCGTCCTACGAGCAGTACTTC.

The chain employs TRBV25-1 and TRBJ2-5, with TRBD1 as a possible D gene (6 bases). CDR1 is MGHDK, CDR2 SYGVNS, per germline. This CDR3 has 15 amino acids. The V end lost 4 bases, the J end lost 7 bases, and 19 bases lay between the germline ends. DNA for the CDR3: TGTGCCAGCAGTGGTGCGACAGGCGATTATAGGACCCAGTACTTC. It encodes CASSGATGDYRTQYF.

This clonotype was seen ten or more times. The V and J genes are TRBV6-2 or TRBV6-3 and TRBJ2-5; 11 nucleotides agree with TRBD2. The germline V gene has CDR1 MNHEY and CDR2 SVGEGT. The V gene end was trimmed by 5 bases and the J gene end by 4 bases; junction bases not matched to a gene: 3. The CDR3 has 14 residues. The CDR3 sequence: CASSASGGSETQYF. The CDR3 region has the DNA TGTGCCAGCAGTGCTAGCGGGGGGTCAGAGACCCAGTACTTC.

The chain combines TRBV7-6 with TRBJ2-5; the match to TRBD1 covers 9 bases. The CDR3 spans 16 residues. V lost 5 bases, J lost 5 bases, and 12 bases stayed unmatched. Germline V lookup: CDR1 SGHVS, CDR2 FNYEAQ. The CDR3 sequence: CASSQSGQGIGETQYF. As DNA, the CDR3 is TGTGCCAGCAGCCAATCCGGACAGGGGATTGGGGAGACCCAGTACTTC.

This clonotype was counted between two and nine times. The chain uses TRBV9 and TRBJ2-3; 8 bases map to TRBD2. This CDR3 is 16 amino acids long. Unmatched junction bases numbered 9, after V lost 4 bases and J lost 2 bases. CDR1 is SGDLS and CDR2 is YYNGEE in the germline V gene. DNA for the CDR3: TGTGCCAGCAGCTTCCGGCGGGGGGATGACACAGATACGCAGTATTTT. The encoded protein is CASSFRRGDDTDTQYF.

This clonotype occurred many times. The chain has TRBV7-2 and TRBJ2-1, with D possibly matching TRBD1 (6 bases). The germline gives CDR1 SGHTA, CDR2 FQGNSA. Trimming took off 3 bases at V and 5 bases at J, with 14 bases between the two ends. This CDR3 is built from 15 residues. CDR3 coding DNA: TGTGCCAGCAGCTTCAACCCGGGACAAAACAATGAGCAGTTCTTC. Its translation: CASSFNPGQNNEQFF.

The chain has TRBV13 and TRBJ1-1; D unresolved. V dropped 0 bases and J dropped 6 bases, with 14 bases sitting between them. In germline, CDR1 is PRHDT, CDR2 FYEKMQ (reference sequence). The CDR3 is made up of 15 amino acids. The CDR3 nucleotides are TGTGCCAGCAGCTTAGGGAGGACGGTCACATCTGAAGCTTTCTTT. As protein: CASSLGRTVTSEAFF. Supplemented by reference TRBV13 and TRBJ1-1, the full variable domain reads AAGVIQSPRHLIKEKRETATLKCYPIPRHDTVYWYQQGPGQDPQFLISFYEKMQSDKGSIPDRFSAQQFSDYHSELNMSSLELGDSALYFCASSLGRTVTSEAFFGQGTRLTVV.

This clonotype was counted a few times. The CDR3, as DNA: TGTGCCAGCAGTGAATCGGGATCGTTCTACGAGCAGTACTTC. It specifies CASSESGSFYEQYF. The rearrangement joins TRBV6-1 to TRBJ2-7; perhaps TRBD2 as D (5 bases). CDR1 is MNHNS and CDR2 is SASEGT in the germline V gene. With 2 bases removed from V and 3 bases from J, the gap between germline ends came to 11 bases. This CDR3 contains 14 residues.

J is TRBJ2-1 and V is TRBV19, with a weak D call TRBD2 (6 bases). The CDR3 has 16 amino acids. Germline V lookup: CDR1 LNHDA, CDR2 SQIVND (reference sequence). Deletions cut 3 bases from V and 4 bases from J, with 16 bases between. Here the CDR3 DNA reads TGTGCCAGTAGTATCTCCGGGACTGTTTCATACAATGAGCAGTTCTTC. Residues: CASSISGTVSYNEQFF.

CDR3 bases: TGTGCCACCGTTCTACGTGGAGATACGCAGTATTTT. Translating gives CATVLRGDTQYF. The rearrangement joins TRBV2 to TRBJ2-3; D gene unclear. The V gene lost 10 bases and the J gene lost 5 bases, with 13 bases spanning the gap. Germline lookup yields CDR1 SNHLY and CDR2 FYNNEI. The CDR3 is 12 amino acids.

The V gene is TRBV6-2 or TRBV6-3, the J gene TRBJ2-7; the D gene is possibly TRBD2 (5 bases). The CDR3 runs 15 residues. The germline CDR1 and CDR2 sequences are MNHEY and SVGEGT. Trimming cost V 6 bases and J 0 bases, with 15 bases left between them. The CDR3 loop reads CASSRTPRPSYEQYF. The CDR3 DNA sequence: TGTGCCAGCAGCCGGACTCCAAGACCCTCCTACGAGCAGTACTTC.

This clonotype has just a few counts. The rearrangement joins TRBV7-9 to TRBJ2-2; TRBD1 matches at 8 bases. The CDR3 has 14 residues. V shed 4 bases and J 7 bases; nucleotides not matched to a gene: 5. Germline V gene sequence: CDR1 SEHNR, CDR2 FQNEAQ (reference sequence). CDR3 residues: CASSSTGVVGELFF. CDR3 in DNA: TGTGCCAGCAGCTCGACAGGGGTTGTCGGGGAGCTGTTTTTT.

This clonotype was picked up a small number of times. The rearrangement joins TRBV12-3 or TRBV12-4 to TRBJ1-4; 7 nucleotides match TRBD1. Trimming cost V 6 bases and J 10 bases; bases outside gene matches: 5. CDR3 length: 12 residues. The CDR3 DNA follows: TGTGCCAGCAGGACAGGGTCCTCAAAACTGTTTTTT. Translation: CASRTGSSKLFF.

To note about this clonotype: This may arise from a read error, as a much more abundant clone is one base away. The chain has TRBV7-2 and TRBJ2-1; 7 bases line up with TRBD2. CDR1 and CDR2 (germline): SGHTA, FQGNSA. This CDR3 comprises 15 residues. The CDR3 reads CVSSLGGGDYNEQFF. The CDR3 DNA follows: TGTGTCAGCAGCTTAGGTGGGGGGGACTACAATGAGCAGTTCTTC.

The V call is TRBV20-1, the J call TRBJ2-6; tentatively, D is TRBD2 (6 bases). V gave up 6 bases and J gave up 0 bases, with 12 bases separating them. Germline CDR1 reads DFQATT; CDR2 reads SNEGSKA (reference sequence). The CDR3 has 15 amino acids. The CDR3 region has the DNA TGCAGTGCCCGCGGGACGTACTCTGGGGCCAACGTCCTGACTTTC. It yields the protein CSARGTYSGANVLTF.

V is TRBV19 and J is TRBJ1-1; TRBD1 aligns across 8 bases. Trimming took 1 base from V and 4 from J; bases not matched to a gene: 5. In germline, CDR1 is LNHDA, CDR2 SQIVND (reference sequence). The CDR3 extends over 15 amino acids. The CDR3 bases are TGTGCCAGTAGTATAGCAGGGGGCATCGGCACTGAAGCTTTCTTT. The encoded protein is CASSIAGGIGTEAFF.

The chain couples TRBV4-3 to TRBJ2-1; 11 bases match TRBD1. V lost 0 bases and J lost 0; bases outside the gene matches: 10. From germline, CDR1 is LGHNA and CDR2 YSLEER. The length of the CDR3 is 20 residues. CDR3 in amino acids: CASSQESDRGLPSSYNEQFF. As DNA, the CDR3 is TGCGCCAGCAGCCAAGAATCGGACAGGGGGCTCCCCAGCTCCTACAATGAGCAGTTCTTC.

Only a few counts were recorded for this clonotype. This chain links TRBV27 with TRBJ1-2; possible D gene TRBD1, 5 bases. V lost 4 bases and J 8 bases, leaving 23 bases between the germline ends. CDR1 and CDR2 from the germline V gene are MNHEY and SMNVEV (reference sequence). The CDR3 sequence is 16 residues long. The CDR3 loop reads CASSYTRWGRSNGYTF. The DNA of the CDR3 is TGTGCCAGCAGTTACACGAGGTGGGGCAGGTCGAACGGCTACACCTTC.

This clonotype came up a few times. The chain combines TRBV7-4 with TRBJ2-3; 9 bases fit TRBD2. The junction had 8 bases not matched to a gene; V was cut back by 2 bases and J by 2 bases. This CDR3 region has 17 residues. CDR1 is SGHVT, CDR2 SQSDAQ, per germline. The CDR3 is CASSLRVAGETTDTQYF. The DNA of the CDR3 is TGTGCCAGCAGCTTAAGAGTAGCGGGGGAGACCACAGATACGCAGTATTTT.

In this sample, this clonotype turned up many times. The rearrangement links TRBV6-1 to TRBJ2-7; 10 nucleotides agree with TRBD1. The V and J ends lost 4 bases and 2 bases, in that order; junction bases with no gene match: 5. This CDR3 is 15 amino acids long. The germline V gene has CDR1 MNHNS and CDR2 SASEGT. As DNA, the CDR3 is TGTGCCAGCAGTGGCCGGGACAGGGGCACCTACGAGCAGTACGTC. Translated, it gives CASSGRDRGTYEQYV.

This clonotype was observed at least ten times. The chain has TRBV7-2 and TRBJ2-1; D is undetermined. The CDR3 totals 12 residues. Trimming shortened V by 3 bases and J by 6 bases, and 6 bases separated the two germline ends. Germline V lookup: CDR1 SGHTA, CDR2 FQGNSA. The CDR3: CASSFTFNEQFF. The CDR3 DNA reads TGTGCCAGCAGCTTCACCTTCAATGAGCAGTTCTTC.

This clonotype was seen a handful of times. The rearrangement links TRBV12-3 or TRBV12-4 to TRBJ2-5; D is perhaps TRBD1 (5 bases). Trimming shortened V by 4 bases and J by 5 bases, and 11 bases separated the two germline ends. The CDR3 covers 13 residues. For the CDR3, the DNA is TGTGCCAGCAGTTCAGGGTTGGGGGAGACCCAGTACTTC. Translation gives CASSSGLGETQYF.

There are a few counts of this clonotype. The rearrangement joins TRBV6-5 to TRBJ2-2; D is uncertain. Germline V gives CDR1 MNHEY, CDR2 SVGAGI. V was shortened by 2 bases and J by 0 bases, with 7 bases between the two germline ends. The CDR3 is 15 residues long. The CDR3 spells CASSYTTANTGELFF. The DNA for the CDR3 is TGTGCCAGCAGTTACACTACAGCGAACACCGGGGAGCTGTTTTTT.

CDR3 amino acids: CASSQKPAGGSYNEQFF. CDR3 sequence (DNA): TGCGCCAGCAGCCAAAAACCCGCGGGTGGCTCCTACAATGAGCAGTTCTTC. The J gene is TRBJ2-1, the V gene TRBV4-1; maybe TRBD2 (5 bases). Trimming shortened V by 2 bases and J by 0 bases, and 14 bases separated the two germline ends. There are 17 residues in the CDR3. Germline V gene lookup returns CDR1 MGHRA and CDR2 YSYEKL.

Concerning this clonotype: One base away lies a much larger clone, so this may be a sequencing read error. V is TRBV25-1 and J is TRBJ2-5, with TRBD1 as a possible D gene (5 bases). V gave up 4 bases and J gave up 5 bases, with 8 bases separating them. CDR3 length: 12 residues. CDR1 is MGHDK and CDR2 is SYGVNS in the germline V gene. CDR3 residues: CASSGGRETQYF. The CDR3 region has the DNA TGTGCCAGCAGTGGGGGCCGGGAGACCCAGTACTTC.

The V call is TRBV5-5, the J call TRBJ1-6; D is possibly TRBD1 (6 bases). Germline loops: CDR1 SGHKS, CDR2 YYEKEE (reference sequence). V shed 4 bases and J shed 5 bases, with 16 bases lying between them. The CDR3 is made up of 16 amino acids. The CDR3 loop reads CASSDRTAQNNSPLHF. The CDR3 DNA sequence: TGTGCCAGCAGCGATCGGACAGCACAAAATAATTCACCCCTCCACTTT.